This entry is about one T cell receptor beta chain. What it binds is not known. Repertoires were generated with immunoSEQ multiplex PCR, while TCRdb's copy carries only in-frame clones and drops some. The sample includes 96,000 or so clones, about nine tenths of them seen just once. The data were taken from a study of T cell responses to AZD1222 COVID-19 vaccine. Germline V gene sequence: CDR1 MDHEN, CDR2 SYDVKM. V lost 3 bases and J lost 3, with 33 bases in between. The CDR3 contains 21 residues. Whole-study findings and limits: Repertoire sampling happened only post peak T cell response. A mostly white British donor set with more females was recruited, and clonal diversity was possibly underestimated. Rises in breadth and depth of Spike-specific TCRs came after two AZD1222 doses. Of the AZD1222 recipients, only 5 or 6 were seropositive at baseline.

The TCR was taken from an adult in good health. The J gene is TRBJ2-7, the V gene TRBV28, with a weak D call TRBD1 (6 bases). The specimen was peripheral blood, collected on day 0 of AZD1222 vaccination. CDR3 nucleotides: TGTGCCAGCAGTTTCGGTCAGGGGAGAGGCGGCCGCTTCTCCCCTAACTACGAGCAGTACTTC. Its protein product is CASSFGQGRGGRFSPNYEQYF.